The entry below describes one TCR beta chain. These data come from a study of blood T cells in healthy people across ages. The use of a sample-barcoded 5' primer and a J-beta primer mix characterized a second PCR of 7 to 11 cycles. Every cDNA molecule carried a tag from a template-switch adaptor bearing 12 random nucleotides. Each CDR3 protein gets one entry after TCRdb re-called the 5' RACE reads with MiXCR. Here the sample spans hundreds of thousands of distinct CDR3 sequences, roughly 24% being singletons. The same specimen was also included in a second study, on T cells of mothers and their children.

The source is a boy aged 5-17 years in good health. What was sequenced was blood.

The CDR3 loop is CASSLGGLAGGQGEQFF. The CDR3 bases are TGCGCCAGCAGCTTGGGCGGACTAGCGGGGGGGCAGGGTGAGCAGTTCTTC. V is TRBV5-1 and J is TRBJ2-1; 15 bases are a match to TRBD2. This CDR3 is 17 amino acids long. CDR1 and CDR2 (germline): SGHRS, YFSETQ. J gave up 9 bases and V 0 bases, and 7 bases lay outside the gene matches.